This T cell receptor beta chain was sequenced in a study of blood T cell repertoires in COVID-19. On the study more broadly: Acute-phase and convalescent COVID-19 samples originated in the United States, Italy and Spain.

Source study methods: Scientists estimated how many nucleated cells there were by amplifying reference gene primers. Here immunoSEQ multiplex PCR was the method, and the copy in TCRdb shows in-frame clones only, minus some. Clone size and the V and J calls come from that table; the DNA yielded D and trimming. The sample has about 140,000 clones, roughly 81% seen once. The material sequenced was peripheral blood. The TCR sequence derives from a woman aged 50 to 60 with active or convalescent COVID-19.

The CDR3 DNA is TGTGCCAGCAATCGCCAGGGGATTAACTATGGCTACACCTTC. This encodes CASNRQGINYGYTF. This chain links TRBV9 with TRBJ1-2; D might be TRBD1 (6 bases). The germline V gene encodes CDR1 SGDLS and CDR2 YYNGEE. The CDR3 loop spans 14 amino acids. V lost 6 bases, J lost 1 base, and 13 bases lay in between.